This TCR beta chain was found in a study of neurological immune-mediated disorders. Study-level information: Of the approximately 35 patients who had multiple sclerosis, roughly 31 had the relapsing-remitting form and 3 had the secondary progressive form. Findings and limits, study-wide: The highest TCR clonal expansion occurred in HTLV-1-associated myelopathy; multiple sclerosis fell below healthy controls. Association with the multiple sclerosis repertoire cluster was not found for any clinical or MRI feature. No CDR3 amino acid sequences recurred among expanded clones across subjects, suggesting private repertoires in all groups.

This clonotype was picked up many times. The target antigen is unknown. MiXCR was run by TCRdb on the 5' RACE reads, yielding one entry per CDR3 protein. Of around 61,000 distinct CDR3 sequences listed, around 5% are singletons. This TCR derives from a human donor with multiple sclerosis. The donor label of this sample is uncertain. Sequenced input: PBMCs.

The CDR3 coding sequence is TGTGCCAGCAGTTACGATAAGGGGGGCGGAAGTAACTACGAGCAGTACTTC. Its translation is CASSYDKGGGSNYEQYF. V and J are TRBV6-5 and TRBJ2-7; D possibly matches TRBD1 or TRBD2 (6 bases each). From germline, CDR1 is MNHEY and CDR2 SVGAGI. The germline V and J ends were trimmed by 2 bases and 3 bases, with 20 bases remaining between them. This CDR3 is 17 amino acids long.